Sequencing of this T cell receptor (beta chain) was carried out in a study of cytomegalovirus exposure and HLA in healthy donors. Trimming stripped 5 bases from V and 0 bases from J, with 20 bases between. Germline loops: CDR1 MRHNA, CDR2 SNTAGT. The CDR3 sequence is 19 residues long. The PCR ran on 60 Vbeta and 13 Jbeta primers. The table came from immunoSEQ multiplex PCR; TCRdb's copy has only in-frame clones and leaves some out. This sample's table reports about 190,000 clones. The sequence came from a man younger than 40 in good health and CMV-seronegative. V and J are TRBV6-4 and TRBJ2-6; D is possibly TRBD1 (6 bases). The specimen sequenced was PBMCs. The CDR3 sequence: CASSPSLQGLNSGANVLTF. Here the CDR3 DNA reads TGTGCCAGCAGTCCGAGTCTACAGGGATTAAACTCTGGGGCCAACGTCCTGACTTTC.